These 30 T cell receptor delta chains share one sample of origin, sequenced in a study of human gamma delta and Vdelta1 T cells. Antigen specificity for these receptors is unknown. TCRdb made new clone calls on the PCR reads using CATT. The profile shows some 14,000 delta-chain clones, around 50% of them singletons. The sequencing sample was made of Vdelta1 gamma-delta T cells from blood grown in culture (DOT cells). All receptors derive from a human donor in good health.

The rearrangement joins TRDV1 to TRDJ1; TRDD3 matches 12 bases. The J segment lost 5 bases and the V segment lost 5 bases, leaving 24 bases of the junction unmatched. The germline V gene encodes CDR1 TSWWSYY and CDR2 QGS. The CDR3 is made up of 21 amino acids. CDR3 nucleotide sequence: TGTGCTCTTGGGAAACCTCCTTCCTCCGTCCAACACTGGGGGATACCTGATAAACTCATCTTT. Translation gives CALGKPPSSVQHWGIPDKLIF.

This clone was counted only a few times. The chain combines TRDV1 with TRDJ1; 7 bases are shared with TRDD3. Germline V gene data show CDR1 as TSWWSYY and CDR2 as QGS. Losses at the gene ends were 0 bases for V and 0 bases for J; bases not matched to a gene: 10. The CDR3 is 18 amino acids. CDR3 residues: CALGELASTGVNTDKLIF. The CDR3 nucleotides read TGTGCTCTTGGGGAACTAGCTTCTACTGGGGTTAACACCGATAAACTCATCTTT.

The chain uses TRDV1 and TRDJ1; 8 nucleotides line up with TRDD2. V dropped 2 bases and J dropped 0; count of bases not matched to a gene: 17. The CDR3 totals 20 residues. Germline CDR1 is TSWWSYY and CDR2 is QGS. CDR3 protein: CALGEGKIFLPYYYTDKLIF. The CDR3 region has the DNA TGTGCTCTTGGGGAAGGAAAGATCTTCCTACCGTACTACTACACCGATAAACTCATCTTT.

The V and J genes are TRDV1 and TRDJ1; D is possibly TRDD3 (6 bases). V lost 3 bases and J 3 bases, leaving 29 bases between the germline ends. This CDR3 comprises 20 residues. Germline CDR1 and CDR2: TSWWSYY and QGS. CDR3 amino acids: CALGDPRAFHLGDPPDKLIF. In nucleotides, the CDR3 is TGTGCTCTTGGGGACCCTAGAGCCTTTCACCTCGGGGATCCTCCCGATAAACTCATCTTT.

The chain is built from TRDV1 and TRDJ1; no reliable D call. This CDR3 has 14 amino acids. V was pared by 1 base and J by 5 bases, with 11 bases between. Germline CDR1 reads TSWWSYY; CDR2 reads QGS. CDR3 in DNA: TGTGCTCTTGGGGAACCTTACTTGACAGATAAACTCATCTTT. Translation gives CALGEPYLTDKLIF.

V usage is TRDV1 and J usage is TRDJ1; TRDD3 is a possible D gene (6 bases). The germline V gene has CDR1 TSWWSYY and CDR2 QGS. The CDR3 runs to 18 residues. V was shortened by 4 bases and J by 3 bases, with 24 bases between the two germline ends. This CDR3 is CALGALSPYRMGADKLIF. The CDR3 nucleotides read TGTGCTCTTGGGGCCCTTTCCCCCTATCGGATGGGGGCCGATAAACTCATCTTT.

This clone occurred a few times. The chain couples TRDV1 to TRDJ1; the D gene is possibly TRDD3 (6 bases). Per the germline V gene, CDR1 is TSWWSYY and CDR2 is QGS. The CDR3 has 25 residues. V gave up 5 bases and J gave up 4 bases, with 47 bases separating them. The CDR3 sequence: CALGPPGPYRVGAPGALTGGDKLIF. CDR3 in DNA: TGTGCTCTTGGGCCCCCGGGACCTTACCGGGTGGGGGCTCCCGGTGCCCTCACGGGGGGCGATAAACTCATCTTT.

The chain couples TRDV1 to TRDJ1; D is possibly TRDD3 (7 bases). V lost 0 bases, J lost 0 bases, and 41 bases lay in between. Germline V gene sequence: CDR1 TSWWSYY, CDR2 QGS. The CDR3 extends over 26 amino acids. This CDR3 reads CALGELDWTVNGGEILEEEYTDKLIF. CDR3 nucleotide sequence: TGTGCTCTTGGGGAACTAGATTGGACCGTGAATGGGGGAGAAATACTCGAGGAAGAGTACACCGATAAACTCATCTTT.

The chain links TRDV1 to TRDJ1, with 9 bases fitting TRDD3. Germline V gene sequence: CDR1 TSWWSYY, CDR2 QGS. J lost 3 bases, V lost 1 base, and 12 bases had no gene match. This CDR3 contains 18 residues. The CDR3, as DNA: TGTGCTCTTGGGGAACCGGCGGGGGATACCCCCATACCCGATAAACTCATCTTT. This translates into CALGEPAGDTPIPDKLIF.

J is TRDJ1 and V is TRDV1; the match to TRDD2 covers 7 bases. Trimming cost V 0 bases and J 0 bases; bases outside gene matches: 22. CDR3 size: 22 residues. Germline V gives CDR1 TSWWSYY, CDR2 QGS. CDR3 in DNA: TGTGCTCTTGGGGAACTATCACCTTCCTGCTTTCTACTGACTCTGTACACCGATAAACTCATCTTT. This encodes CALGELSPSCFLLTLYTDKLIF.

This chain connects TRDV1 to TRDJ1; D gene uncertain. Germline V CDR1 and CDR2: TSWWSYY, QGS. The CDR3 spans 18 residues. Trimming stripped 0 bases from V and 0 bases from J, with 17 bases between. The CDR3 DNA sequence: TGTGCTCTTGGGGAACTTTTCTCCTCATCACAGTACACCGATAAACTCATCTTT. Protein sequence: CALGELFSSSQYTDKLIF.

A few counts support this clone. This chain uses TRDV1 with TRDJ1; tentative D call: TRDD3 (9 bases). This CDR3 spans 19 amino acids. The V gene's germline CDR1 is TSWWSYY and CDR2 QGS. V was shortened by 5 bases and J by 2 bases, with 27 bases between the two germline ends. CDR3 residues: CALGKAFLLDWGNTDKLIF. The DNA for the CDR3 is TGTGCTCTTGGGAAGGCCTTCCTATTGGACTGGGGGAATACCGATAAACTCATCTTT.

The rearrangement uses TRDV1 and TRDJ1; 10 bases line up with TRDD3. Germline V gene data show CDR1 as TSWWSYY and CDR2 as QGS. J lost 5 bases, V lost 4 bases, and 19 bases had no gene match. This CDR3 is built from 19 residues. CDR3 region: CALGGKLGPDYWGMDKLIF. CDR3 nucleotide sequence: TGTGCTCTTGGGGGCAAATTGGGTCCCGACTACTGGGGGATGGATAAACTCATCTTT.

The rearrangement uses TRDV1 and TRDJ1, with 13 bases matching TRDD3. Unmatched junction bases numbered 19, after V lost 0 bases and J lost 0 bases. Looked up from germline, CDR1 is TSWWSYY and CDR2 is QGS. This CDR3 has 23 residues. The CDR3: CALGELTPTPRLGDTRNTDKLIF. CDR3 coding DNA: TGTGCTCTTGGGGAACTAACCCCTACGCCCAGACTGGGGGATACGCGAAACACCGATAAACTCATCTTT.

This chain joins TRDV1 and TRDJ1; 10 bases are a match to TRDD3. Germline values: CDR1 TSWWSYY, CDR2 QGS. Trimming at V came to 5 bases and at J to 2 bases, leaving 29 bases not matched to a gene. There are 23 residues in the CDR3. The CDR3 loop reads CALGPDAEMKQYWGISRTDKLIF. The DNA of the CDR3 is TGTGCTCTTGGGCCCGATGCGGAGATGAAGCAGTACTGGGGGATCTCCCGGACCGATAAACTCATCTTT.

This sequence joins TRDV1 and TRDJ1, with 7 positions matching TRDD3. The CDR3 extends over 21 amino acids. Germline CDR1 is TSWWSYY and CDR2 is QGS. The ends lost 1 base at V and 3 bases at J; junction bases unmatched: 23. CDR3 nucleotides: TGTGCTCTTGGGGAACCCCTTCGGGGGGCTGGGGGCCCAGGCCGATCCGATAAACTCATCTTT. This encodes CALGEPLRGAGGPGRSDKLIF.

Of note for this clone: Other DNA sequences in this specimen translate into the identical CDR3. The chain couples TRDV1 to TRDJ1; 7 positions match TRDD3. The V and J ends lost 5 bases and 2 bases, in that order; junction bases with no gene match: 23. This CDR3 spans 20 amino acids. Germline CDR1 is TSWWSYY and CDR2 is QGS. The CDR3 reads CALGRNRPTGYGRGTDKLIF. The CDR3 bases are TGTGCTCTTGGGAGGAATCGACCTACTGGATACGGACGGGGGACCGATAAACTCATCTTT.

The sample holds a few counts of this clone. The V call is TRDV1, the J call TRDJ1; D possibly corresponds to TRDD3 (6 bases). The CDR3 totals 21 residues. V was shortened by 1 base and J by 0 bases, with 27 bases between the two germline ends. The V gene's germline CDR1 is TSWWSYY and CDR2 QGS. In DNA form, the CDR3 reads TGTGCTCTTGGGGAACCTCCGGTGTCGGATGGGGGTCCCTCGTACACCGATAAACTCATCTTT. This sequence encodes CALGEPPVSDGGPSYTDKLIF.

The J gene is TRDJ1, the V gene TRDV1; 9 nucleotides align to TRDD3. This CDR3 comprises 23 residues. Trimming took 2 bases from V and 1 from J; bases not matched to a gene: 26. Germline assignment: CDR1 TSWWSYY and CDR2 QGS. The CDR3 coding sequence is TGTGCTCTTGGGGAAGGTTTTCCTACGCTTCCCTACTGGGGGACCCATTCCACCGATAAACTCATCTTT. Translation gives CALGEGFPTLPYWGTHSTDKLIF.

V and J are TRDV1 and TRDJ1; TRDD3 agrees at 13 bases. V was pared by 5 bases and J by 0 bases, with 24 bases of the junction left unmatched. CDR1 and CDR2 from the germline V gene are TSWWSYY and QGS. The CDR3 runs to 23 residues. In DNA, the CDR3 is TGTGCTCTTGGGTCAATCCCTTCCCTCACCAATTACTGGGGGATACGTTACACCGATAAACTCATCTTT. It specifies CALGSIPSLTNYWGIRYTDKLIF.

The chain links TRDV1 to TRDJ4, with D uncertain. The V and J ends lost 0 bases and 4 bases respectively, with 30 bases between them. Germline values: CDR1 TSWWSYY, CDR2 QGS. The CDR3 loop spans 20 amino acids. CDR3 amino acids: CALGELLRPFTGPIDKPLIF. The DNA of the CDR3 is TGTGCTCTTGGGGAACTACTACGTCCCTTTACAGGTCCGATAGATAAACCCCTGATCTTT.

This clone was detected a few times. V and J are TRDV1 and TRDJ1; 12 nucleotides align to TRDD3. V was pared by 0 bases and J by 0 bases, with 20 bases of the junction left unmatched. The germline V gene has CDR1 TSWWSYY and CDR2 QGS. The CDR3 sequence is 23 residues long. As DNA, the CDR3 is TGTGCTCTTGGGGAACTCCCCAGTGGCGGTACTGGGGGATACAGGGGGTACACCGATAAACTCATCTTT. Translation gives CALGELPSGGTGGYRGYTDKLIF.

Comments on this clone: Other nucleotide sequences from this sample produce the same CDR3. The chain employs TRDV1 and TRDJ1; D remains ambiguous. The germline V gene encodes CDR1 TSWWSYY and CDR2 QGS. With 3 bases removed from V and 8 bases from J, the gap between germline ends came to 31 bases. The CDR3 is made up of 19 amino acids. The CDR3 DNA is TGTGCTCTTGGGGACTGCACACTACACCGGGGCCCGATGATCGACAAACTCATCTTT. Encoded protein: CALGDCTLHRGPMIDKLIF.

V is TRDV1 and J is TRDJ1; 7 bases align to TRDD3. Germline values: CDR1 TSWWSYY, CDR2 QGS. The CDR3 is 19 residues long. V lost 1 base and J lost 0; bases outside the gene matches: 14. CDR3 amino acids: CALGEQPPGIGGHTDKLIF. The CDR3 DNA is TGTGCTCTTGGGGAACAGCCTCCGGGGATAGGTGGGCACACCGATAAACTCATCTTT.

The V call is TRDV1, the J call TRDJ1, with TRDD3 matching over 11 bases. CDR1 TSWWSYY and CDR2 QGS come from the germline V gene. The CDR3 consists of 26 residues. V shed 0 bases, J shed 0 bases, and the junction held 30 bases outside the gene matches. Written as DNA, the CDR3 is TGTGCTCTTGGGGAACTTGCCTTCCCTACAAACGACTGGGGGATAAGTTCCGTTATGTACACCGATAAACTCATCTTT. Residues: CALGELAFPTNDWGISSVMYTDKLIF.

This chain uses TRDV1 with TRDJ1; 11 bases map to TRDD3. The CDR3 runs to 18 residues. The germline CDR1 and CDR2 sequences are TSWWSYY and QGS. The V and J ends lost 6 bases and 8 bases, in that order; junction bases with no gene match: 20. The CDR3 nucleotides are TGTGCTCTTGGACCCTATATGGGGGATACGCGGGAGTGGAAGAAACTCATCTTT. Its translation is CALGPYMGDTREWKKLIF.

J is TRDJ1 and V is TRDV1; D is uncertain. V was pared by 3 bases and J by 1 base, with 12 bases between. Germline V gene data show CDR1 as TSWWSYY and CDR2 as QGS. This CDR3 region has 15 residues. DNA for the CDR3: TGTGCTCTTGGGGACCGGGGCCCCAGCACCGATAAACTCATCTTT. Its protein is CALGDRGPSTDKLIF.

The chain has TRDV1 and TRDJ1, with TRDD3 identical over 12 bases. Germline V gene data show CDR1 as TSWWSYY and CDR2 as QGS. V trimming: 4 bases; J trimming: 2 bases; junction bases outside the gene matches: 20. This CDR3 contains 21 residues. CDR3 region: CALGVSPYWGIHGEDTDKLIF. The CDR3 DNA reads TGTGCTCTTGGGGTTTCCCCCTACTGGGGGATACACGGGGAGGATACCGATAAACTCATCTTT.

The genes are TRDV1 and TRDJ1; 8 bases fit TRDD3. Germline CDR1 TSWWSYY, CDR2 QGS. The CDR3 sequence is 19 residues long. V lost 4 bases and J lost 0; bases outside the gene matches: 16. In nucleotides, the CDR3 is TGTGCTCTTGGGGGTCGCCTTGGGACTGGGGGCCGGTACACCGATAAACTCATCTTT. Translation gives CALGGRLGTGGRYTDKLIF.

In this sample, this clone turned up once. The genes are TRDV3 and TRDJ4; 11 bases agree with TRDD3. This CDR3 region has 17 residues. J lost 0 bases, V lost 3 bases, and 15 bases had no gene match. Looked up from germline, CDR1 is TVYSNPD and CDR2 is GDNSRS (reference sequence). CDR3 protein: CALIWPSYWGISRPLIF. CDR3 bases: TGTGCCTTGATTTGGCCTTCCTACTGGGGGATATCCAGACCCCTGATCTTT.